These 10 T cell receptor beta chains were all obtained from the same sample, sequenced in a study of cytomegalovirus exposure and HLA in healthy donors. PCR involved 60 Vbeta and 13 Jbeta primers. Here immunoSEQ multiplex PCR was the method, and the copy in TCRdb shows in-frame clones only, minus some. This table lists about 87,000 clones. The source material was PBMCs. These receptors were collected from a man aged 45-65 years in good health and CMV-seropositive.

This chain links TRBV4-3 with TRBJ2-2; D remains ambiguous. This CDR3 contains 18 residues. Germline CDR1 reads LGHNA; CDR2 reads YSLEER. Trimming removed 1 base at V and 4 bases at J, with 19 bases between. The CDR3, as DNA: TGCGCCAGCAGCCAAGGGCAAGACACACATTATCTCACCGGGGAGCTGTTTTTT. Residues: CASSQGQDTHYLTGELFF.

The rearrangement links TRBV9 to TRBJ2-1; D not certain. The V end was cut by 4 bases, the J end by 7 bases, with 12 bases between. Germline loops: CDR1 SGDLS, CDR2 YYNGEE. The CDR3 is 13 amino acids. The CDR3 protein is CASSPSSVNEQFF. In DNA, the CDR3 is TGTGCCAGCAGCCCCTCCTCGGTTAATGAGCAGTTCTTC.

The CDR3 protein is CASSASGTSGRVYEQFF. The CDR3 DNA reads as TGTGCCAGCAGCGCCTCCGGGACTAGCGGGAGGGTCTATGAGCAGTTCTTC. The chain carries TRBV7-2 and TRBJ2-1; 16 positions agree with TRBD2. This CDR3 contains 17 residues. Germline loops: CDR1 SGHTA, CDR2 FQGNSA. The V segment lost 5 bases and the J segment 8 bases; nucleotides outside the gene matches: 9.

The chain combines TRBV7-9 with TRBJ2-7; tentative D call: TRBD2 (5 bases). The length of the CDR3 is 16 residues. Trimming took 6 bases from V and 4 from J, leaving 22 bases between them. CDR1 and CDR2 from the germline V gene are SEHNR and FQNEAQ (reference sequence). The chain's CDR3 is CASSPSGGMELYEQYF. CDR3 DNA sequence: TGTGCCAGCAGTCCCTCAGGAGGAATGGAACTTTACGAGCAGTACTTC.

The chain carries TRBV6-6 and TRBJ2-1; 7 bases are shared with TRBD2. The junction had 5 bases not matched to a gene; V was cut back by 3 bases and J by 9 bases. In germline, CDR1 is MNHNY, CDR2 SVGAGI (reference sequence). CDR3 size: 13 residues. The CDR3 DNA is TGTGCCAGCAGTTATAGGGAGGGCGGTGAGCAGTTCTTC. It is translated as CASSYREGGEQFF.

This sequence joins TRBV18 and TRBJ2-5, with TRBD1 identical over 9 bases. The CDR3 is made up of 15 amino acids. The J segment lost 5 bases and the V segment lost 4 bases, leaving 8 bases of the junction unmatched. CDR1 KGHSH and CDR2 LQKENI come from the germline V gene. The CDR3 DNA sequence: TGTGCCAGCTCACAGGGGACAGGGACGGGGGAGACCCAGTACTTC. It is translated as CASSQGTGTGETQYF.

The chain couples TRBV30 to TRBJ2-3; 11 bases agree with TRBD2. Per germline, CDR1 GTSNPN and CDR2 SVGIG (reference sequence). This CDR3 spans 15 amino acids. Trimming at V came to 2 bases and at J to 4 bases, leaving 5 bases not matched to a gene. The CDR3 loop reads CAWSMSLAGADTQYF. The CDR3 DNA reads TGTGCCTGGAGTATGTCACTAGCGGGAGCAGATACGCAGTATTTT.

The chain employs TRBV28 and TRBJ2-1; 11 positions match TRBD2. The CDR3 has 17 residues. Germline V gives CDR1 MDHEN, CDR2 SYDVKM. The trim removed 5 bases at V and 9 bases at J, leaving 15 bases unmatched. CDR3 amino acids: CASSIGTSGSLSGEQFF. CDR3 nucleotides: TGTGCCAGCAGTATTGGGACTAGCGGTTCACTGTCGGGTGAGCAGTTCTTC. Supplemented by reference TRBV28 and TRBJ2-1, the full variable domain reads DVKVTQSSRYLVKRTGEKVFLECVQDMDHENMFWYRQDPGLGLRLIYFSYDVKMKEKGDIPEGYSVSREKKERFSLILESASTNQTSMYLCASSIGTSGSLSGEQFFGPGTRLTVL.

The V gene is TRBV7-9, the J gene TRBJ1-1; D is perhaps TRBD1 (5 bases). Germline CDR1 is SEHNR and CDR2 is FQNEAQ (reference sequence). V lost 2 bases and J lost 4, with 14 bases in between. The CDR3 extends over 15 amino acids. The CDR3 loop reads CASSLPRAGFTEAFF. The DNA for the CDR3 is TGTGCCAGCAGCTTACCCCGAGCAGGGTTCACTGAAGCTTTCTTT. The full variable domain, its missing parts supplied by reference TRBV7-9 and TRBJ1-1, is DTGVSQNPRHKITKRGQNVTFRCDPISEHNRLYWYRQTLGQGPEFLTYFQNEAQLEKSRLLSDRFSAERPKGSFSTLEIQRTEQGDSAMYLCASSLPRAGFTEAFFGQGTRLTVV.

The rearrangement uses TRBV18 and TRBJ1-1; no firm D call. V lost 2 bases, J lost 0 bases, and 10 bases lay in between. Germline lookup yields CDR1 KGHSH and CDR2 LQKENI. This CDR3 has 15 residues. This chain's CDR3 is CASSPMNSLNTEAFF. The CDR3 region has the DNA TGTGCCAGCTCACCAATGAACAGTTTGAACACTGAAGCTTTCTTT.